Below are 27 T cell receptor beta chains sequenced from a single sample in a study of blood T cell repertoires in COVID-19. TCRdb's table, derived via immunoSEQ multiplex PCR, lists solely in-frame clones and lacks some. This table has some 180,000 clones, around four fifths appearing once. The sequenced material came from peripheral blood. The receptors shown here come from an elderly woman with COVID-19, enrolled during active disease.

This clone has a handful of counts. The J gene is TRBJ2-1, the V gene TRBV24-1, with TRBD2 identical over 7 bases. The CDR3 consists of 17 residues. Germline loops: CDR1 KGHDR, CDR2 SFDVKD. Trimming took 0 bases from V and 0 from J; bases not matched to a gene: 4. The CDR3 region is CATSDLASGSSYNEQFF. The CDR3 DNA follows: TGTGCCACCAGTGATTTGGCTAGCGGAAGCTCCTACAATGAGCAGTTCTTC.

CDR3 DNA sequence: TGTGCCAGCAACGCCGGACTAGCGGATACCTACGAGCAGTACTTC. Protein sequence: CASNAGLADTYEQYF. The chain has TRBV28 and TRBJ2-7; 10 bases align to TRBD2. Germline V gives CDR1 MDHEN, CDR2 SYDVKM. With 7 bases clipped from V and 2 bases from J, the junction kept 8 bases outside the gene matches. The CDR3 spans 15 residues.

The V call is TRBV19, the J call TRBJ1-2, with D unclear. The V and J ends lost 4 bases and 12 bases respectively, with 21 bases between them. The CDR3 is 14 amino acids. Germline V lookup: CDR1 LNHDA, CDR2 SQIVND (reference sequence). The CDR3 DNA is TGTGCCAGTAGTACTAGCCGGGATCGTACCCTCCACACCTTC. It yields the protein CASSTSRDRTLHTF.

The count of this clone is one. The rearrangement uses TRBV3-1 (or the pseudogene TRBV3-2) and TRBJ2-1; D perhaps matches TRBD1 (5 bases). The CDR3 loop spans 14 amino acids. V was clipped by 1 base and J by 5 bases, with 9 bases between them. Germline CDR1 reads LGHDT; CDR2 reads YNNKEL (reference sequence). As DNA, the CDR3 is TGTGCCAGCAGCCAAGGGACACTTGACAATGAGCAGTTCTTC. Translating gives CASSQGTLDNEQFF.

The chain carries TRBV7-9 and TRBJ1-2; the match to TRBD1 covers 7 bases. The germline CDR1 and CDR2 sequences are SEHNR and FQNEAQ (reference sequence). The CDR3 covers 12 residues. V gave up 5 bases and J gave up 14 bases; unmatched junction bases: 11. The DNA of the CDR3 is TGTGCCAGCAGCCGAGACGACAGGGTAGGAACCTTC. This gives the protein CASSRDDRVGTF. The full variable domain, with the rest looked up from reference TRBV7-9 and TRBJ1-2, is DTGVSQNPRHKITKRGQNVTFRCDPISEHNRLYWYRQTLGQGPEFLTYFQNEAQLEKSRLLSDRFSAERPKGSFSTLEIQRTEQGDSAMYLCASSRDDRVGTFGSGTRLTVV.

This rearrangement joins TRBV5-1 to TRBJ2-3; D gene ambiguous. V lost 3 bases, J lost 2 bases, and 10 bases lay in between. Per the germline V gene, CDR1 is SGHRS and CDR2 is YFSETQ. The CDR3 is made up of 14 amino acids. The CDR3 here is CASSWSSTTDTQYF. CDR3 nucleotide sequence: TGCGCCAGCAGCTGGAGCTCGACCACAGATACGCAGTATTTT.

The count of this clone is one. The chain employs TRBV10-1 and TRBJ1-3, with D uncertain. There are 16 residues in the CDR3. Germline V gene sequence: CDR1 WNHNN, CDR2 SYGVQD (reference sequence). Trimming took 7 bases from V and 4 from J, leaving 20 bases between them. This chain's CDR3 is CASTPGGSLAGNTIYF. The CDR3 nucleotides read TGCGCCAGCACCCCGGGCGGGAGTCTAGCGGGAAACACCATATATTTT.

The chain links TRBV4-2 to TRBJ2-5; TRBD2 is a possible D gene (6 bases). V shed 4 bases and J shed 6 bases, with 15 bases lying between them. This CDR3 is 14 amino acids long. Per germline, CDR1 LGHNA and CDR2 YNFKEQ. This chain's CDR3 is CASSPVAEGKTQYF. In DNA, the CDR3 is TGTGCCAGCAGCCCCGTGGCGGAGGGTAAGACCCAGTACTTC.

V usage is TRBV5-6 and J usage is TRBJ1-6; D may be TRBD1 (5 bases). The CDR3 covers 14 residues. CDR1 and CDR2 from the germline V gene are SGHDT and YYEEEE. Trimming took 4 bases from V and 8 from J, leaving 13 bases between them. Here the CDR3 reads CASSLIQVDSPLHF. CDR3 nucleotides: TGTGCCAGCAGCCTCATACAGGTCGATTCACCCCTCCACTTT.

DNA for the CDR3: TGTGCCAGCAGTCTCCCGGCGGAGAACTATGGCTACACCTTC. It translates to CASSLPAENYGYTF. V usage is TRBV5-4 and J usage is TRBJ1-2; D is unresolved. In germline, CDR1 is SGHNT, CDR2 YYREEE (reference sequence). The V end was cut by 5 bases, the J end by 2 bases, with 13 bases between. This CDR3 has 14 residues.

This chain links TRBV2 with TRBJ2-7, with TRBD1 as a possible D gene (6 bases). Germline V gives CDR1 SNHLY, CDR2 FYNNEI. The CDR3 sequence is 11 residues long. The ends were cut back, 6 bases at V and 7 bases at J, with 10 bases in the middle. CDR3 loop: CASSVGTEQYF. CDR3 in DNA: TGTGCCAGCAGCGTAGGGACAGAGCAGTACTTC. The full variable domain, rest sourced from reference TRBV2 and TRBJ2-7, is EPEVTQTPSHQVTQMGQEVILRCVPISNHLYFYWYRQILGQKVEFLVSFYNNEISEKSEIFDDQFSVERPDGSNFTLKIRSTKLEDSAMYFCASSVGTEQYFGPGTRLTVT.

The CDR3 bases are TGTGCCAGCAGATTCGGTACAGATAATTCACCCCTCCACTTT. The encoded protein is CASRFGTDNSPLHF. V and J are TRBV27 and TRBJ1-6; D call uncertain. Trimming removed 6 bases at V and 5 bases at J, with 11 bases between. Germline CDR1 reads MNHEY; CDR2 reads SMNVEV (reference sequence). The CDR3 contains 14 residues.

The rearrangement links TRBV20-1 to TRBJ2-1; perhaps TRBD2 as D (5 bases). This CDR3 has 11 residues. The V end was cut by 4 bases, the J end by 8 bases, with 9 bases between. Germline V lookup: CDR1 DFQATT, CDR2 SNEGSKA (reference sequence). Here the CDR3 DNA reads TGCAGTGCTAACCGGGGAGATGAGCAGTTCTTC. Its translation: CSANRGDEQFF.

The genes are TRBV7-2 and TRBJ2-2; 10 positions agree with TRBD2. There are 15 residues in the CDR3. Germline CDR1 and CDR2: SGHTA and FQGNSA. V was clipped by 5 bases and J by 7 bases; unmatched bases: 7. CDR3 sequence (DNA): TGTGCCAGCAGCACCACTAGCGGGGTGAGCGGGGAGCTGTTTTTT. Protein product: CASSTTSGVSGELFF.

The chain carries TRBV6-5 and TRBJ1-2; D call uncertain. Trimming cost V 6 bases and J 0 bases, with 11 bases left between them. The CDR3 has 14 residues. Germline loops: CDR1 MNHEY, CDR2 SVGAGI. CDR3 residues: CASRATETNYGYTF. In DNA, the CDR3 is TGTGCCAGCAGAGCAACAGAAACTAACTATGGCTACACCTTC.

The rearrangement uses TRBV6-5 and TRBJ1-1; 7 nucleotides match TRBD1. CDR1 and CDR2 from the germline V gene are MNHEY and SVGAGI. The CDR3 sequence is 15 residues long. V was clipped by 5 bases and J by 1 base; unmatched bases: 7. The CDR3 region has the DNA TGTGCCAGCAGTCCCCGTCAGGGGGGGAACACTGAAGCTTTCTTT. Its translation: CASSPRQGGNTEAFF.

The chain has TRBV15 and TRBJ2-1, with 7 bases matching TRBD2. This CDR3 has 16 residues. V dropped 0 bases and J dropped 12; count of bases not matched to a gene: 14. Looked up from germline, CDR1 is LNHNV and CDR2 is YYDKDF (reference sequence). DNA of the CDR3: TGTGCCACCAGCAGAGATGGGGGACTAATGAGCGGAGGGCAGTTCTTC. Translation: CATSRDGGLMSGGQFF.

This clone was found a few times. The rearrangement links TRBV6-2 or TRBV6-3 to TRBJ2-7; maybe TRBD2 (6 bases). The CDR3 is 16 residues long. V lost 2 bases, J lost 6 bases, and 20 bases lay in between. Germline-derived CDR1 and CDR2 are MNHEY and SVGEGT. DNA of the CDR3: TGTGCCAGCAGTTACAAGGAGGGCCGCGCTGGAAGCGAGCAGTACTTC. It encodes CASSYKEGRAGSEQYF.

This chain connects TRBV6-5 to TRBJ1-6; TRBD1 might be the D (6 bases). The V gene's germline CDR1 is MNHEY and CDR2 SVGAGI. The CDR3 runs 13 residues. Trimming removed 10 bases from V and 9 bases from J, with 16 bases in between. The CDR3 DNA sequence: TGTGCCACCAGGCGAGGGGGAATTTCACCCCTCCACTTT. Its translation is CATRRGGISPLHF.

The genes are TRBV3-1 (or the pseudogene TRBV3-2) and TRBJ1-1; TRBD1 aligns across 7 bases. CDR1 is LGHDT and CDR2 is YNNKEL in the germline V gene (reference sequence). This CDR3 has 14 amino acids. Trimming removed 2 bases from V and 7 bases from J; junction bases left unmatched: 7. Here the CDR3 reads CASSQPGQAGEAFF. CDR3 nucleotides: TGTGCCAGCAGCCAACCCGGACAGGCCGGTGAAGCTTTCTTT.

Only one count was recorded for this clone. The chain carries TRBV5-1 and TRBJ2-5; 13 nucleotides agree with TRBD2. The CDR3 covers 15 residues. J was trimmed by 2 bases and V by 4 bases; bases with no gene match: 2. The germline V gene has CDR1 SGHRS and CDR2 YFSETQ. CDR3 sequence: CASSGLAGDQETQYF. CDR3 sequence (DNA): TGCGCCAGCAGCGGACTAGCGGGAGATCAAGAGACCCAGTACTTC.

This sequence joins TRBV4-2 and TRBJ1-5; 9 bases are shared with TRBD1. The CDR3 is made up of 17 amino acids. The V gene end was trimmed by 0 bases and the J gene end by 5 bases; junction bases not matched to a gene: 8. The germline CDR1 and CDR2 sequences are LGHNA and YNFKEQ. The CDR3 nucleotides read TGTGCCAGCAGCCAAGAGATGGGACAGGGAACGCATCAGCCCCAGCATTTT. This gives the protein CASSQEMGQGTHQPQHF.

This clone has just a few counts. V usage is TRBV29-1 and J usage is TRBJ2-7; 8 positions agree with TRBD1. V lost 5 bases and J lost 3; bases outside the gene matches: 3. Germline-derived CDR1 and CDR2 are SQVTM and ANQGSEA. This CDR3 has 12 residues. CDR3 DNA sequence: TGCAGCGTTCGGACAGGGTACTACGAGCAGTACTTC. Translating it yields CSVRTGYYEQYF.

The genes are TRBV6-6 and TRBJ1-4; 11 nucleotides line up with TRBD1. V gave up 5 bases and J gave up 5 bases; unmatched junction bases: 4. CDR3 size: 15 residues. CDR1 MNHNY and CDR2 SVGAGI come from the germline V gene (reference sequence). The CDR3 loop is CASSNRDRGNEKLFF. The DNA for the CDR3 is TGTGCCAGCAGTAACCGGGACAGGGGGAATGAAAAACTGTTTTTT.

This clone was counted a single time. The CDR3, as DNA: TGCGCCAGCAGCTTGGACGTGGGACTCCTCAGAGATACGCAGTATTTT. It codes for CASSLDVGLLRDTQYF. The V gene is TRBV5-1, the J gene TRBJ2-3; D might be TRBD2 (6 bases). The CDR3 totals 16 residues. Germline lookup yields CDR1 SGHRS and CDR2 YFSETQ. V lost 0 bases and J 5 bases, leaving 16 bases between the germline ends. The variable domain in full, completed from reference TRBV5-1 and TRBJ2-3, reads KAGVTQTPRYLIKTRGQQVTLSCSPISGHRSVSWYQQTPGQGLQFLFEYFSETQRNKGNFPGRFSGRQFSNSRSEMNVSTLELGDSALYLCASSLDVGLLRDTQYFGPGTRLTVL.

The genes are TRBV5-1 and TRBJ2-7; a possible D gene is TRBD1 (5 bases). This CDR3 contains 13 residues. The germline V gene has CDR1 SGHRS and CDR2 YFSETQ. V lost 3 bases, J lost 4 bases, and 11 bases lay in between. As DNA, the CDR3 is TGCGCCAGCAGCTCCCGACAGAATTACGAGCAGTACTTC. It encodes CASSSRQNYEQYF.

This chain joins TRBV5-4 and TRBJ1-3; 7 bases fit TRBD1. Germline-derived CDR1 and CDR2 are SGHNT and YYREEE (reference sequence). This CDR3 is built from 16 residues. Losses at the gene ends were 0 bases for V and 0 bases for J; bases not matched to a gene: 3. In DNA, the CDR3 is TGTGCCAGCAGCTTGGCCGGGGACAGCTCTGGAAACACCATATATTTT. This gives the protein CASSLAGDSSGNTIYF.